This T cell receptor (beta chain) was observed in a study of blood T cells in healthy people across ages. Germline V lookup: CDR1 MDHEN, CDR2 SYDVKM. The length of the CDR3 is 17 residues. About this clonotype itself: The junction does not match germline at one end; this may be a read error.

The authors ran a second PCR of roughly 6 to 11 cycles using a sample-barcoded 5' primer and a J-beta primer mix. TCRdb re-analysed the 5' RACE reads in MiXCR, keeping a single row per CDR3 protein. The data show roughly 2 million distinct CDR3 sequences, roughly 52% seen once. This chain links TRBV28 with TRBJ2-7; the match to TRBD1 covers 7 bases. This clonotype was sampled from a woman aged 35 to 49 in good health. Sequenced material: blood. CDR3 bases: TGCGCCAGCAGTTTATCTGGGGGCAGGGGGAGCTCCTACGAGCAGTACTTC. It specifies CASSLSGGRGSSYEQYF.